A single sample is the source of the 14 T cell receptor beta chains below, sequenced in a study of Ad26.COV2.S vaccination and SARS-CoV-2 variants. Stated treatment: some 20 received Ad26.COV2.S at low or high dose, single or two shots; 5 received placebo; per-sample allocation not given. The investigators took samples on day 63 after the first vaccine or placebo injection. Sequencing was performed with immunoSEQ multiplex PCR; in TCRdb, only in-frame clones are kept and a portion is missing. The sample holds 400,000 to 500,000 clones, 89% seen once. The sequenced sample was peripheral blood, obtained in a trial of Ad26.COV2.S vaccine versus placebo. These receptors all stem from a person between 18 and 59 years old who received the Ad26.COV2.S COVID-19 vaccine or a placebo.

The chain carries TRBV28 and TRBJ2-7; D is unclear. CDR1 is MDHEN, CDR2 SYDVKM, per germline. The CDR3 sequence is 14 residues long. With 3 bases removed from V and 3 bases from J, the gap between germline ends came to 12 bases. The CDR3 loop reads CASSLGGYLYEQYF. The CDR3 region has the DNA TGTGCCAGCAGTTTGGGTGGGTATCTCTACGAGCAGTACTTC.

V and J are TRBV27 and TRBJ2-7, with TRBD2 as a possible D gene (6 bases). Germline CDR1 is MNHEY and CDR2 is SMNVEV (reference sequence). CDR3 length: 14 residues. Trimming removed 3 bases at V and 5 bases at J, with 14 bases between. CDR3 DNA sequence: TGTGCCAGCAGTTTGGGGGGATTCGGGAACGAGCAGTACTTC. This codes for CASSLGGFGNEQYF.

The chain employs TRBV27 and TRBJ2-7; D not certain. Germline V gene lookup returns CDR1 MNHEY and CDR2 SMNVEV (reference sequence). Trimming left V 4 bases short and J 2 bases short, with 9 bases between. The CDR3 spans 13 residues. CDR3 amino acids: CASSSAGTYEQYF. CDR3 nucleotides: TGTGCCAGCAGTTCGGCCGGTACCTACGAGCAGTACTTC.

This sequence joins TRBV6-6 and TRBJ2-3; D is unclear. CDR1 is MNHNY and CDR2 is SVGAGI in the germline V gene (reference sequence). Trimming shortened V by 6 bases and J by 2 bases, and 9 bases separated the two germline ends. The CDR3 has 13 amino acids. CDR3 bases: TGTGCCAGCAGGACTGGAGCCACAGATACGCAGTATTTT. This codes for CASRTGATDTQYF.

This rearrangement joins TRBV3-1 (or the pseudogene TRBV3-2) to TRBJ2-7; D is unclear. The CDR3 extends over 13 amino acids. Trimming removed 0 bases from V and 6 bases from J, with 9 bases in between. Germline V gives CDR1 LGHDT, CDR2 YNNKEL (reference sequence). The CDR3 loop reads CASSQDPFAEQYF. CDR3 coding DNA: TGTGCCAGCAGCCAAGACCCCTTCGCCGAGCAGTACTTC.

The chain couples TRBV6-6 to TRBJ1-1, with D maybe TRBD1 (5 bases). The germline V gene encodes CDR1 MNHNY and CDR2 SVGAGI (reference sequence). The CDR3 has 13 residues. V lost 2 bases and J 4 bases, leaving 8 bases between the germline ends. The CDR3, as DNA: TGTGCCAGCAGTTACCCGGGGACCACTGAAGCTTTCTTT. The encoded protein is CASSYPGTTEAFF.

This clone turned up a few times. This rearrangement joins TRBV3-1 (or the pseudogene TRBV3-2) to TRBJ1-3; D gene unclear. Germline CDR1 and CDR2: LGHDT and YNNKEL (reference sequence). V lost 1 base and J lost 0, with 7 bases in between. The CDR3 is 15 residues long. In nucleotides, the CDR3 is TGTGCCAGCAGCCAAGGATGGTACTCTGGAAACACCATATATTTT. This codes for CASSQGWYSGNTIYF.

V is TRBV11-3 and J is TRBJ2-7, with D unresolved. Germline CDR1 reads SGHNT; CDR2 reads YENEEA. This CDR3 comprises 16 residues. Trimming pared 7 bases from V and 2 bases from J, leaving 21 bases between. The CDR3 loop reads CASIPPSPGLTYEQYV. The CDR3 nucleotides are TGTGCCAGCATCCCACCCTCGCCGGGCCTGACCTACGAGCAGTACGTC.

This chain joins TRBV15 and TRBJ2-3, with a weak D call TRBD2 (5 bases). Trimming pared 0 bases from V and 5 bases from J, leaving 15 bases between. Germline V gene data show CDR1 as LNHNV and CDR2 as YYDKDF (reference sequence). This CDR3 is built from 16 residues. The CDR3, as DNA: TGTGCCACCAGCAGAGATACAGCTTATGGGAGAGATACGCAGTATTTT. It encodes CATSRDTAYGRDTQYF.

The CDR3 DNA reads TGTGCCAGCAGCCCGAGGACAGGGAGAGTGAAGCAGCCCCAGCATTTT. Encoded protein: CASSPRTGRVKQPQHF. This rearrangement joins TRBV7-8 to TRBJ1-5; 8 bases map to TRBD1. The CDR3 has 16 amino acids. Germline V lookup: CDR1 SGHVS, CDR2 FQNEAQ. The V gene end was trimmed by 5 bases and the J gene end by 7 bases; junction bases not matched to a gene: 13.

The chain combines TRBV19 with TRBJ1-5, with 8 bases that match TRBD1. The V gene end was trimmed by 6 bases and the J gene end by 2 bases; junction bases not matched to a gene: 6. Germline V gene sequence: CDR1 LNHDA, CDR2 SQIVND (reference sequence). CDR3 length equals 15 residues. The CDR3 is CASSADRVGNQPQHF. The CDR3 bases are TGTGCCAGTAGCGCGGACAGGGTTGGCAATCAGCCCCAGCATTTT.

V is TRBV5-4 and J is TRBJ1-2; no reliable D call. Trimming left V 10 bases short and J 1 base short, with 14 bases between. The CDR3 is 13 residues long. Germline loops: CDR1 SGHNT, CDR2 YYREEE (reference sequence). The CDR3 loop reads CAPNSTLNYGYTF. DNA of the CDR3: TGTGCCCCCAATAGCACTCTTAACTATGGCTACACCTTC.

The rearrangement joins TRBV6-5 to TRBJ2-1, with a weak D call TRBD2 (5 bases). Germline V gene sequence: CDR1 MNHEY, CDR2 SVGAGI. CDR3 length: 15 residues. Trimming pared 6 bases from V and 11 bases from J, leaving 23 bases between. DNA for the CDR3: TGTGCCAGCAGACCCCCGGGCGTTCGGGGTGAGAAGCAGTTCTTC. It codes for CASRPPGVRGEKQFF.

This clone is a singleton in its sample. The chain links TRBV5-1 to TRBJ2-3; D is perhaps TRBD1 (6 bases). This CDR3 contains 13 residues. Trimming left V 3 bases short and J 3 bases short, with 8 bases between. Germline V gene data show CDR1 as SGHRS and CDR2 as YFSETQ. The CDR3 protein is CASSSTGTDTQYF. The CDR3, as DNA: TGCGCCAGCAGCTCGACAGGAACAGATACGCAGTATTTT.